Below, 20 T cell receptor beta chains from the same sample are listed, as sequenced in a study of T cell changes during pregnancy in multiple sclerosis. This table comes from immunoSEQ multiplex PCR, and its TCRdb copy is limited to in-frame clones, with some not included. The profile shows some 64,000 clones, about nine tenths of them singletons. This specimen consisted of peripheral blood, obtained in the first trimester of pregnancy. The receptors originated from a female donor in good health, enrolled as a control in a pregnancy study.

This chain uses TRBV2 with TRBJ2-7; maybe TRBD1 (6 bases). Germline V gives CDR1 SNHLY, CDR2 FYNNEI. V was clipped by 4 bases and J by 4 bases, with 11 bases between them. The CDR3 runs 13 residues. CDR3 amino acids: CASSGGRGYEQYF. DNA of the CDR3: TGTGCCAGCAGTGGCGGCAGGGGATACGAGCAGTACTTC.

The chain combines TRBV6-1 with TRBJ1-2, with TRBD1 identical over 7 bases. CDR3 length: 14 residues. The V segment lost 4 bases and the J segment 2 bases; nucleotides outside the gene matches: 4. CDR1 is MNHNS, CDR2 SASEGT, per germline. The CDR3 protein is CASSVAGGNYGYTF. CDR3 DNA: TGTGCCAGCAGTGTGGCAGGGGGGAACTATGGCTACACCTTC.

The chain joins TRBV7-3 to TRBJ1-1; D uncertain. The CDR3 has 13 residues. Germline CDR1 and CDR2: SGHTA and FQGTGA. V was cut by 1 base and J by 7 bases, with 10 bases left in between. The DNA for the CDR3 is TGTGCCAGCAGCTTAATTTCGGGGAATGAAGCTTTCTTT. Amino acid sequence: CASSLISGNEAFF.

The V call is TRBV9, the J call TRBJ1-1; no reliable D call. Germline V gives CDR1 SGDLS, CDR2 YYNGEE. This CDR3 comprises 16 residues. The germline V and J ends were trimmed by 3 bases and 2 bases, with 17 bases remaining between them. Here the CDR3 reads CASSAPSGSANTEAFF. For the CDR3, the DNA is TGTGCCAGCAGCGCCCCCTCAGGATCGGCAAACACTGAAGCTTTCTTT. The whole variable domain, remainder taken from reference TRBV9 and TRBJ1-1, is DSGVTQTPKHLITATGQRVTLRCSPRSGDLSVYWYQQSLDQGLQFLIQYYNGEERAKGNILERFSAQQFPDLHSELNLSSLELGDSALYFCASSAPSGSANTEAFFGQGTRLTVV.

J is TRBJ2-2 and V is TRBV7-3; tentatively, D is TRBD2 (5 bases). Trimming took off 1 base at V and 6 bases at J, with 6 bases between the two ends. Germline lookup yields CDR1 SGHTA and CDR2 FQGTGA. This CDR3 is 13 amino acids long. Here the CDR3 reads CASSLRGPGELFF. The CDR3, as DNA: TGTGCCAGCAGCTTAAGAGGGCCCGGGGAGCTGTTTTTT.

The genes are TRBV2 and TRBJ2-1; 14 positions agree with TRBD2. The V gene's germline CDR1 is SNHLY and CDR2 FYNNEI. V lost 3 bases and J lost 9; bases outside the gene matches: 10. This CDR3 contains 17 residues. CDR3 residues: CASSDMGGLAGVGEQFF. CDR3 in DNA: TGTGCCAGCAGTGATATGGGGGGACTAGCGGGGGTAGGTGAGCAGTTCTTC.

The V and J genes are TRBV4-2 and TRBJ2-7; 7 bases match TRBD1. The germline V gene has CDR1 LGHNA and CDR2 YNFKEQ. V shed 0 bases, J shed 2 bases, and the junction held 10 bases outside the gene matches. The CDR3 contains 17 residues. The DNA of the CDR3 is TGTGCCAGCAGCCAAGATCCCGGACAGGACCTCACCTACGAGCAGTACTTC. It yields the protein CASSQDPGQDLTYEQYF.

This rearrangement joins TRBV15 to TRBJ1-2, with D perhaps TRBD1 (6 bases). Germline assignment: CDR1 LNHNV and CDR2 YYDKDF (reference sequence). The CDR3 is made up of 14 amino acids. Trimming shortened V by 0 bases and J by 8 bases, and 13 bases separated the two germline ends. The CDR3 loop is CATSRDWGHQGYTF. The CDR3 coding sequence is TGTGCCACCAGCAGAGATTGGGGACATCAGGGCTACACCTTC. The entire variable domain, with the rest obtained from reference TRBV15 and TRBJ1-2, is as follows: DAMVIQNPRYQVTQFGKPVTLSCSQTLNHNVMYWYQQKSSQAPKLLFHYYDKDFNNEADTPDNFQSRRPNTSFCFLDIRSPGLGDTAMYLCATSRDWGHQGYTFGSGTRLTVV.

In nucleotides, the CDR3 is TGTGCCTGGAGTGTACGGGCTGAAGCTTTCTTT. Protein: CAWSVRAEAFF. V and J are TRBV30 and TRBJ1-1; D remains ambiguous. From germline, CDR1 is GTSNPN and CDR2 SVGIG (reference sequence). V lost 0 bases and J lost 6, with 5 bases in between. The CDR3 length is 11 residues.

The chain carries TRBV11-2 and TRBJ1-4, with 10 bases that match TRBD1. The CDR3 runs 13 residues. Germline V gene lookup returns CDR1 SGHAT and CDR2 FQNNGV. Unmatched junction bases numbered 0, after V lost 1 base and J lost 10 bases. The CDR3 loop reads CASSLGTGGKLFF. The CDR3 DNA reads as TGTGCCAGCAGCTTAGGGACAGGGGGAAAACTGTTTTTT.

This CDR3 is CASSTDAVFRSPLHF. DNA of the CDR3: TGTGCCAGCAGCACAGACGCAGTCTTTCGTTCACCCCTCCACTTT. The J gene is TRBJ1-6, the V gene TRBV9; D remains ambiguous. The germline V gene has CDR1 SGDLS and CDR2 YYNGEE. The CDR3 length is 15 residues. V lost 4 bases and J 9 bases, leaving 17 bases between the germline ends.

This clone was picked up a small number of times. The J gene is TRBJ1-1, the V gene TRBV30; the D gene is possibly TRBD1 (6 bases). Germline V lookup: CDR1 GTSNPN, CDR2 SVGIG (reference sequence). The CDR3 spans 13 residues. V lost 5 bases to trimming and J lost 3 bases, with 13 bases between them. CDR3 in DNA: TGTGCCTGGGCTCGTACAGGGCACACTGAAGCTTTCTTT. It is translated as CAWARTGHTEAFF.

This chain uses TRBV10-2 with TRBJ2-3; TRBD1 is a possible D gene (5 bases). CDR3 length equals 12 residues. Germline V CDR1 and CDR2: WSHSY, SAAADI. V was shortened by 3 bases and J by 4 bases, with 5 bases between the two germline ends. CDR3: CASSEGADTQYF. The CDR3 DNA reads as TGCGCCAGCAGTGAAGGGGCAGATACGCAGTATTTT.

With regard to this clone: This CDR3 is also generated by other DNA sequences in the sample. CDR3 DNA: TGCGCCAGCAGCTTATACCAGGGGGCAGGCAATGAGCAGTTCTTC. Translating gives CASSLYQGAGNEQFF. The gene calls are TRBV5-1 and TRBJ2-1; 8 bases fit TRBD1. The germline V gene encodes CDR1 SGHRS and CDR2 YFSETQ. V shed 2 bases and J 6 bases; nucleotides not matched to a gene: 7. This CDR3 is built from 15 residues.

The chain has TRBV29-1 and TRBJ2-6; possible D gene TRBD2, 6 bases. Germline values: CDR1 SQVTM, CDR2 ANQGSEA. Trimming pared 0 bases from V and 1 base from J, leaving 10 bases between. The CDR3 runs 16 residues. CDR3 sequence: CSVEEYGTSGANVLTF. CDR3 in DNA: TGCAGCGTTGAAGAGTATGGGACTTCTGGGGCCAACGTCCTGACTTTC.

The chain recombines TRBV6-1 with TRBJ1-1; weak D call: TRBD1 (5 bases). The ends were cut back, 5 bases at V and 1 base at J, with 11 bases in the middle. Germline-derived CDR1 and CDR2 are MNHNS and SASEGT. The CDR3 runs 14 residues. DNA of the CDR3: TGTGCCAGCAGTAAGCAGGGCGAGAACACTGAAGCTTTCTTT. Its translation: CASSKQGENTEAFF.

This sequence joins TRBV5-1 and TRBJ2-7, with TRBD1 matching 7 bases. The V gene's germline CDR1 is SGHRS and CDR2 YFSETQ. Trimming at V came to 5 bases and at J to 5 bases, leaving 7 bases not matched to a gene. The CDR3 runs 13 residues. CDR3 sequence: CASRRTGLDEQYF. CDR3 nucleotides: TGCGCCAGCAGACGGACAGGACTTGACGAGCAGTACTTC.

The chain employs TRBV5-5 and TRBJ2-7; no reliable D call. The CDR3 runs 13 residues. The germline gives CDR1 SGHKS, CDR2 YYEKEE (reference sequence). Trimming shortened V by 2 bases and J by 4 bases, and 10 bases separated the two germline ends. CDR3 bases: TGTGCCAGCAGCTTCCCCGGTTCTTACGAGCAGTACTTC. Translated, it gives CASSFPGSYEQYF.

This clone was found once. J is TRBJ1-1 and V is TRBV11-2; D is unresolved. V shed 0 bases and J shed 7 bases, with 15 bases lying between them. The CDR3 is 15 residues long. Germline assignment: CDR1 SGHAT and CDR2 FQNNGV. The CDR3 spells CASSLDSTGSFEAFF. The DNA of the CDR3 is TGTGCCAGCAGCTTAGATTCAACGGGATCTTTTGAAGCTTTCTTT.

In DNA, the CDR3 is TGCGCCAGCAGCTTGGTCTCCCGGGTTTCTAACGGGGAGCTGTTTTTT. This encodes CASSLVSRVSNGELFF. The chain employs TRBV5-1 and TRBJ2-2; D is unclear. This CDR3 has 16 amino acids. V was pared by 0 bases and J by 7 bases, with 16 bases between. CDR1 and CDR2 from the germline V gene are SGHRS and YFSETQ. Combining the CDR3 with reference TRBV5-1 and TRBJ2-2 gives the whole variable domain KAGVTQTPRYLIKTRGQQVTLSCSPISGHRSVSWYQQTPGQGLQFLFEYFSETQRNKGNFPGRFSGRQFSNSRSEMNVSTLELGDSALYLCASSLVSRVSNGELFFGEGSRLTVL.